This T cell receptor beta chain derives from a study of beta chain features in type 1 diabetes. About the research overall: No age, gender or cell yield differences were seen between patients and healthy donors.

Expressed TCRB transcripts were sequenced because the isolated RNA had all been reverse transcribed beforehand. Clones were read by immunoSEQ multiplex PCR, and TCRdb kept only the in-frame ones, dropping some. The sample lists approximately 240,000 clones; under 20% were seen once. V lost 5 bases to trimming and J lost 2 bases, with 7 bases between them. Germline-derived CDR1 and CDR2 are SNHLY and FYNNEI. The CDR3 sequence is 12 residues long. The study's findings and limits: Shorter TCRB CDR3s, moderately but significantly so, were found in Type 1 diabetes patients in all four CD4+ subsets. Cells with high TCR expression could be over-represented when cDNA is sequenced.

In the case of this clone: Its matching antigen is unknown.

This sequence joins TRBV2 and TRBJ2-7; D is uncertain. This receptor was obtained from a man aged 25 to 40 with type 1 diabetes. Sequencing input: naive CD4+ T cells from blood. The DNA for the CDR3 is TGTGCCAGCAGTAGCCAAGCCTACGAGCAGTACTTC. This sequence encodes CASSSQAYEQYF.